The 10 T cell receptor beta chains below come from one sample, sequenced in a study of CD8+ T cells in alopecia areata. Regarding treatment: oral pan-JAK inhibitor, 5-10 mg twice daily. Following RNA extraction, reverse transcription yielded cDNA that acted as the sequencing template. TCRdb keeps only in-frame clones here, not all; method: immunoSEQ multiplex PCR. The repertoire includes about 300,000 clones, 55% to 70% of them detected once, and around 1.8% sits in the top ten. The sample consisted of CD4+ T cells sorted from blood, taken at week 24, from a patient treated with tofacitinib. The receptors shown here come from a human donor with alopecia areata.

This chain links TRBV29-1 with TRBJ2-1; D possibly matches TRBD1 or TRBD2 (7 bases each). This CDR3 has 15 amino acids. Germline V gene data show CDR1 as SQVTM and CDR2 as ANQGSEA. Between the trimmed V and J ends, which lost 7 bases and 15 bases, there was a span of 31 bases. CDR3 amino acids: CSAKDRWEKGGNSFF. The CDR3 DNA reads as TGCAGCGCCAAGGACAGGTGGGAGAAGGGGGGGAATTCGTTCTTC.

The rearrangement uses TRBV7-9 and TRBJ1-1; D is undetermined. The CDR3 sequence is 13 residues long. Germline values: CDR1 SEHNR, CDR2 FQNEAQ (reference sequence). Trimming cost V 0 bases and J 3 bases, with 5 bases left between them. The DNA for the CDR3 is TGTGCCAGCAGCTTAGCTAGCGACACTGAAGCTTTCTTT. It codes for CASSLASDTEAFF.

The chain employs TRBV4-1 and TRBJ2-6; 7 bases fit TRBD1. The CDR3 sequence is 19 residues long. The V segment lost 0 bases and the J segment 2 bases; nucleotides outside the gene matches: 10. Looked up from germline, CDR1 is MGHRA and CDR2 is YSYEKL. CDR3 sequence: CASSQDHERGLAGANVLTF. CDR3 in DNA: TGCGCCAGCAGCCAAGATCACGAAAGGGGGCTAGCTGGGGCCAACGTCCTGACTTTC.

This clone was seen more than once but under ten times. The chain has TRBV4-1 and TRBJ2-7, with D perhaps being TRBD1 or TRBD2 (6 bases each). The germline gives CDR1 MGHRA, CDR2 YSYEKL. V lost 4 bases and J 0 bases, leaving 16 bases between the germline ends. The CDR3 is 16 residues long. The CDR3 DNA reads TGCGCCAGCAGCCCAAGGAGGGGGACCCACTCCTACGAGCAGTACTTC. It yields the protein CASSPRRGTHSYEQYF.

V is TRBV27 and J is TRBJ2-5; D assignment may be TRBD1 or TRBD2 (5 bases each). V lost 5 bases and J lost 2, with 15 bases in between. CDR1 MNHEY and CDR2 SMNVEV come from the germline V gene (reference sequence). This CDR3 contains 15 residues. The chain's CDR3 is CASSRKGRIQETQYF. The DNA for the CDR3 is TGTGCCAGCAGTCGCAAGGGACGGATACAAGAGACCCAGTACTTC.

The chain carries TRBV5-1 and TRBJ2-1; tentatively, D is TRBD2 (6 bases). Trimming left V 4 bases short and J 9 bases short, with 14 bases between. This CDR3 has 13 amino acids. Germline V gives CDR1 SGHRS, CDR2 YFSETQ. The CDR3 loop is CASSVTRGVEQFF. The DNA for the CDR3 is TGCGCCAGCAGCGTGACGCGCGGGGTTGAGCAGTTCTTC.

The chain couples TRBV30 to TRBJ1-2, with a tentative D call TRBD1 (6 bases). V lost 2 bases and J 2 bases, leaving 18 bases between the germline ends. Germline-derived CDR1 and CDR2 are GTSNPN and SVGIG (reference sequence). CDR3 length equals 16 residues. CDR3 coding DNA: TGTGCCTGGAGTCCCTTCCTGGGGGGCATCAACTATGGCTACACCTTC. Translated, it gives CAWSPFLGGINYGYTF.

V and J are TRBV28 and TRBJ2-7; 7 nucleotides align to TRBD2. After removal of 4 bases from V and 0 bases from J, the junction contained 3 bases not matched to a gene. Germline lookup yields CDR1 MDHEN and CDR2 SYDVKM. There are 14 residues in the CDR3. DNA for the CDR3: TGTGCCAGCAGTTGGGCTAGCGGCTCCTACGAGCAGTACTTC. Translating gives CASSWASGSYEQYF.

This sequence joins TRBV30 and TRBJ2-3, with D tentatively TRBD2 (6 bases). CDR3 size: 15 residues. Trimming removed 0 bases from V and 2 bases from J, with 12 bases in between. Looked up from germline, CDR1 is GTSNPN and CDR2 is SVGIG (reference sequence). CDR3 in amino acids: CAWSVVAGFTDTQYF. CDR3 DNA: TGTGCCTGGAGTGTTGTGGCGGGGTTCACAGATACGCAGTATTTT.

The genes are TRBV5-1 and TRBJ2-3, with TRBD2 matching over 14 bases. J gave up 3 bases and V 3 bases, and 3 bases lay outside the gene matches. Germline V gene sequence: CDR1 SGHRS, CDR2 YFSETQ. CDR3 size: 16 residues. CDR3 nucleotide sequence: TGCGCCAGCAGCTCCGGACTAGCGGGGGGAACAGATACGCAGTATTTT. The encoded protein is CASSSGLAGGTDTQYF.